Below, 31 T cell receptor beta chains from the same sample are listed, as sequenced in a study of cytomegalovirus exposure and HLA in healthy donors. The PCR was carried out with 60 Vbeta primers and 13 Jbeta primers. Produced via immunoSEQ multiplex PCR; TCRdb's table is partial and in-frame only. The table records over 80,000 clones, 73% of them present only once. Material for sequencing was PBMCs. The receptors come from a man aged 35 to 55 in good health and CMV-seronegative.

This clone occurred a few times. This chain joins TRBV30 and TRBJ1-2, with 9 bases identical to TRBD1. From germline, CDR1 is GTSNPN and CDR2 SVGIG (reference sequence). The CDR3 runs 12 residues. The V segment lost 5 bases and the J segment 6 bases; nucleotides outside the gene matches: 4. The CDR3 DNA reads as TGTGCCTGGGAAGGACAGGGGAATGGCTACACCTTC. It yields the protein CAWEGQGNGYTF.

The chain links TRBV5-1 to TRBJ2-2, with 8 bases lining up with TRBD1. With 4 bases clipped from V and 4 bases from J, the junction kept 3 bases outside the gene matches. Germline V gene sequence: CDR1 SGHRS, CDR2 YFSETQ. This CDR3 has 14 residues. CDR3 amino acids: CASSQGAGTGELFF. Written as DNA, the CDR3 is TGCGCCAGCAGCCAGGGGGCGGGCACCGGGGAGCTGTTTTTT.

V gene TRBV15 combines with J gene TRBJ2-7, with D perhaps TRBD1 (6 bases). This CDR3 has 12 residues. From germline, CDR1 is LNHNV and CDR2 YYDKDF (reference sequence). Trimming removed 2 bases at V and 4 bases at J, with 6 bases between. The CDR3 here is CATSRQGYEQYF. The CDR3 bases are TGTGCCACCAGCAGACAGGGGTACGAGCAGTACTTC.

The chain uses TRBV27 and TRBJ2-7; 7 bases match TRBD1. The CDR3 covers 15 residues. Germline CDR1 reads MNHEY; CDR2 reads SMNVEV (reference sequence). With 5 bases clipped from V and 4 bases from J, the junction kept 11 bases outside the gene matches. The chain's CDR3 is CASSQTGANEYEQYF. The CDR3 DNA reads TGTGCCAGCAGTCAAACAGGGGCCAACGAATACGAGCAGTACTTC.

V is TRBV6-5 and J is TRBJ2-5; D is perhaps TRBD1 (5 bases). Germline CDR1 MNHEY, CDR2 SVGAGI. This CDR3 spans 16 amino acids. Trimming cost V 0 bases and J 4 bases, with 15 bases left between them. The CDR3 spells CASSYSKQGGGETQYF. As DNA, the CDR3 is TGTGCCAGCAGTTACTCGAAGCAGGGCGGTGGAGAGACCCAGTACTTC.

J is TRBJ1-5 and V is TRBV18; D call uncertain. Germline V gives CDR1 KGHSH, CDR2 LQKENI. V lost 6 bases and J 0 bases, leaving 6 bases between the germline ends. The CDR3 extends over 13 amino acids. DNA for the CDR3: TGTGCCAGCTCGTCAGATAGCAATCAGCCCCAGCATTTT. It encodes CASSSDSNQPQHF. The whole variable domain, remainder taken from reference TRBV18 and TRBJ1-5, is NAGVMQNPRHLVRRRGQEARLRCSPMKGHSHVYWYRQLPEEGLKFMVYLQKENIIDESGMPKERFSAEFPKEGPSILRIQQVVRGDSAAYFCASSSDSNQPQHFGDGTRLSIL.

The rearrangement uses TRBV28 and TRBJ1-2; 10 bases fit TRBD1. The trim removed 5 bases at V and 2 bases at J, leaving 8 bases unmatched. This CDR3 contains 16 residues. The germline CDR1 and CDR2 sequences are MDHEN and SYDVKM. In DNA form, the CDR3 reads TGTGCCAGCAGTCCAGGACAGGGGGGAAAGAACTATGGCTACACCTTC. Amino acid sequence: CASSPGQGGKNYGYTF.

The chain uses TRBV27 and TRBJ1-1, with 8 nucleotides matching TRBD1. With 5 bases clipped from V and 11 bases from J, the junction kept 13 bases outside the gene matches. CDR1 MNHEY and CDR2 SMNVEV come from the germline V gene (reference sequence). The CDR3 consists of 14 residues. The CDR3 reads CASSGDRTPLGAFF. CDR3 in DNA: TGTGCCAGCAGTGGGGACAGGACGCCCCTTGGGGCTTTCTTT.

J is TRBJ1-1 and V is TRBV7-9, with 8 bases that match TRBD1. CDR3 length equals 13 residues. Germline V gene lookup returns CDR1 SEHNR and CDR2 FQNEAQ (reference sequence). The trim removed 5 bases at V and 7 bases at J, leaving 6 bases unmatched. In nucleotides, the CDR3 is TGTGCCAGCAGCCCGGACAGGGTTAATGAAGCTTTCTTT. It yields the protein CASSPDRVNEAFF.

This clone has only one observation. The CDR3: CASSFNFGGDRVPHEQYF. CDR3 DNA sequence: TGTGCCAGCAGTTTTAATTTCGGTGGGGACAGGGTACCGCACGAGCAGTACTTC. This sequence joins TRBV28 and TRBJ2-7, with 9 bases fitting TRBD1. After removal of 3 bases from V and 5 bases from J, the junction contained 17 bases not matched to a gene. Germline V gene sequence: CDR1 MDHEN, CDR2 SYDVKM. This CDR3 has 18 amino acids.

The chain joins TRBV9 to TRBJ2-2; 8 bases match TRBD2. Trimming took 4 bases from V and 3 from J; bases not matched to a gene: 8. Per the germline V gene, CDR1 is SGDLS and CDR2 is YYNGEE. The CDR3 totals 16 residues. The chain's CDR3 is CASSSTPGGDTGELFF. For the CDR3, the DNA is TGTGCCAGCAGCTCAACCCCGGGGGGGGACACCGGGGAGCTGTTTTTT.

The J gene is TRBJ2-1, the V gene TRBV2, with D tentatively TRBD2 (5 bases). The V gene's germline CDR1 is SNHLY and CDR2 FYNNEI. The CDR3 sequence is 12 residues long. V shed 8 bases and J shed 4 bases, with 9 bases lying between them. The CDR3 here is CASSGDYNEQFF. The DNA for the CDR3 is TGTGCCAGCTCCGGGGATTACAATGAGCAGTTCTTC.

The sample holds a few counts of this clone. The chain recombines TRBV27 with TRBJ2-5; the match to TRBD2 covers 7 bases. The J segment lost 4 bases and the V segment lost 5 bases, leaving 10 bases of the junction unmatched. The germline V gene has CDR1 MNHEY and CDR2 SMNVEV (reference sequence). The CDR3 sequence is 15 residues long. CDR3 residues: CASSLRTGGRETQYF. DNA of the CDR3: TGTGCCAGCAGTCTAAGAACGGGAGGACGAGAGACCCAGTACTTC.

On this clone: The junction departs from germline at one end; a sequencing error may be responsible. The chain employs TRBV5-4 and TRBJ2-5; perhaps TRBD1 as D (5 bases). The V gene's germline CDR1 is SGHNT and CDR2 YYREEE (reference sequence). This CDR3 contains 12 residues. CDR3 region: CASRLGRETQYF. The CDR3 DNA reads TGTGCCAGCAGATTGGGGCGGGAGACCCAGTACTTC. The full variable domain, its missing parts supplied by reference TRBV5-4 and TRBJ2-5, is ETGVTQSPTHLIKTRGQQVTLRCSSQSGHNTVSWYQQALGQGPQFIFQYYREEENGRGNFPPRFSGLQFPNYSSELNVNALELDDSALYLCASRLGRETQYFGPGTRLLVL.

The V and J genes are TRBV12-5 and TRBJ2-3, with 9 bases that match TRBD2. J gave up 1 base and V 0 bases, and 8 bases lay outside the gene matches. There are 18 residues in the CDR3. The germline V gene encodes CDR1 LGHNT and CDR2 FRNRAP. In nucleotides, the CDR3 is TGTGCTAGTGGTTTGGTAAGGTCGCGGGGGGGCGGCACAGATACGCAGTATTTT. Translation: CASGLVRSRGGGTDTQYF.

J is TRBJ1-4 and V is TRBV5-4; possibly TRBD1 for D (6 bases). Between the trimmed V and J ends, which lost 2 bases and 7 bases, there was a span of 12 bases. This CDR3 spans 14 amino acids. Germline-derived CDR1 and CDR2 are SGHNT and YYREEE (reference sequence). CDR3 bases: TGTGCCAGCAGCTTATGGGGGGGCAGTGAAAAACTGTTTTTT. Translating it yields CASSLWGGSEKLFF.

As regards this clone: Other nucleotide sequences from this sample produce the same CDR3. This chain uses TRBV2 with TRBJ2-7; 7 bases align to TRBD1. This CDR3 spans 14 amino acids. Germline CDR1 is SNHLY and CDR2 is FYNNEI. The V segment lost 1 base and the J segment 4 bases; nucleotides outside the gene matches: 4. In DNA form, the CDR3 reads TGTGCCAGCAGTGAAGGACAGGGATTATACGAGCAGTACTTC. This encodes CASSEGQGLYEQYF.

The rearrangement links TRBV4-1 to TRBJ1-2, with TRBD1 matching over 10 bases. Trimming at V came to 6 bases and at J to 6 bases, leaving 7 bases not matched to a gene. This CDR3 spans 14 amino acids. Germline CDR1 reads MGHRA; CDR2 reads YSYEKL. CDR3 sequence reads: CASRQTGTGDGYTF. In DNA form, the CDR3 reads TGCGCCAGCAGGCAGACCGGGACAGGGGATGGCTACACCTTC.

CDR3 coding DNA: TGTGCCAGCGGGGACCGGGACAGCAATTCACCCCTCCACTTT. This codes for CASGDRDSNSPLHF. The chain employs TRBV2 and TRBJ1-6, with 7 nucleotides matching TRBD1. CDR3 length: 14 amino acids. Unmatched junction bases numbered 8, after V lost 8 bases and J lost 7 bases. Germline V lookup: CDR1 SNHLY, CDR2 FYNNEI.

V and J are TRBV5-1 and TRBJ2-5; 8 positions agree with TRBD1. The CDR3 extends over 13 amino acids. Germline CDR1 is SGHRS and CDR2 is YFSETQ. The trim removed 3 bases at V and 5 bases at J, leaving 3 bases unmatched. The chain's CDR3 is CASSSRTGETQYF. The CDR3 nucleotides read TGCGCCAGCAGCTCTAGGACAGGGGAGACCCAGTACTTC.

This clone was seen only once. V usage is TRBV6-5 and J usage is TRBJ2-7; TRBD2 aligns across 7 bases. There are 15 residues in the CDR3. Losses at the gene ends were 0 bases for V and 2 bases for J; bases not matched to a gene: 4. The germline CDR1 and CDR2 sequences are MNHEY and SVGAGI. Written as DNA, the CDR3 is TGTGCCAGCAGTTACTCCAGTGGACTAGCCTACGAGCAGTACTTC. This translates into CASSYSSGLAYEQYF.

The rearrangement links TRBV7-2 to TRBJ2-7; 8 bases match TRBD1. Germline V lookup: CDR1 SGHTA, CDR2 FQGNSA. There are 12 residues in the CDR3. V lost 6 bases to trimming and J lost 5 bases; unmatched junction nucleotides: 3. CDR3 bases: TGTGCCAGCAGTCGGACAGGGAACGAGCAGTACTTC. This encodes CASSRTGNEQYF.

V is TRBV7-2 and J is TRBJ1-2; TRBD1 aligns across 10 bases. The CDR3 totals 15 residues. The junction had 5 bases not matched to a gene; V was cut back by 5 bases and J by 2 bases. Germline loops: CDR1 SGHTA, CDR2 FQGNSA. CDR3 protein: CASSPRDRGNYGYTF. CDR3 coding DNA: TGTGCCAGCAGCCCAAGGGACAGGGGAAACTATGGCTACACCTTC.

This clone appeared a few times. The CDR3 is CASSQDRAGEGNQPQHF. CDR3 in DNA: TGCGCCAGCAGCCAAGATCGTGCGGGGGAAGGCAATCAGCCCCAGCATTTT. This chain links TRBV4-3 with TRBJ1-5; weak D call: TRBD1 (5 bases). Trimming took 0 bases from V and 2 from J, leaving 14 bases between them. CDR1 LGHNA and CDR2 YSLEER come from the germline V gene. The CDR3 runs to 17 residues.

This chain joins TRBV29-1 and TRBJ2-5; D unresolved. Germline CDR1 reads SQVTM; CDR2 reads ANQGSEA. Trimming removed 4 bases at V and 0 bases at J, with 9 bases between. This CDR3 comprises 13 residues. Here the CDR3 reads CSVATVNQETQYF. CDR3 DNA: TGCAGCGTTGCTACAGTCAACCAAGAGACCCAGTACTTC.

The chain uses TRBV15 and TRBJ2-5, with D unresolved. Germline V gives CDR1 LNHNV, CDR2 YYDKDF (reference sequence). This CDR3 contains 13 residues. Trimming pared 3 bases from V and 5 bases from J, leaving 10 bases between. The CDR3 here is CATSSYAAETQYF. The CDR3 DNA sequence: TGTGCCACCAGCAGTTACGCTGCGGAGACCCAGTACTTC.

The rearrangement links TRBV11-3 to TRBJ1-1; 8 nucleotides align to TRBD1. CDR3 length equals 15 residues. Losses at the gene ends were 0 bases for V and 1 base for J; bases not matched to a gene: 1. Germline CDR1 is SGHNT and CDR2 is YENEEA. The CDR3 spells CASSLDGTGNTEAFF. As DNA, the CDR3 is TGTGCCAGCAGCTTAGATGGGACAGGGAACACTGAAGCTTTCTTT.

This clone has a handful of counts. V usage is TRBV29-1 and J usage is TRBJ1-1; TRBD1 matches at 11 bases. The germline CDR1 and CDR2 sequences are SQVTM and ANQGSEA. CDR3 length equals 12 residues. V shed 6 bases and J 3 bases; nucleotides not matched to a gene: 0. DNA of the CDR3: TGCAGCGTGGGACAGGGGGACACTGAAGCTTTCTTT. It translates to CSVGQGDTEAFF.

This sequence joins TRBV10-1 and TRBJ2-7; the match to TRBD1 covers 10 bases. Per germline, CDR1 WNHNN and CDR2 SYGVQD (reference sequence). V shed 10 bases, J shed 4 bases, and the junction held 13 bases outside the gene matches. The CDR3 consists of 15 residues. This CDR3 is CAISIPGTGAYEQYF. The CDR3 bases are TGCGCCATCTCCATCCCCGGGACAGGGGCGTACGAGCAGTACTTC.

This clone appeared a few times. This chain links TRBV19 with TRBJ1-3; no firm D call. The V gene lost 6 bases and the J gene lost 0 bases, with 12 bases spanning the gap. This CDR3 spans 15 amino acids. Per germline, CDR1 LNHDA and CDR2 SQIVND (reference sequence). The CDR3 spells CASRPSFGSGNTIYF. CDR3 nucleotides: TGTGCCAGTAGGCCCTCGTTCGGCTCTGGAAACACCATATATTTT.

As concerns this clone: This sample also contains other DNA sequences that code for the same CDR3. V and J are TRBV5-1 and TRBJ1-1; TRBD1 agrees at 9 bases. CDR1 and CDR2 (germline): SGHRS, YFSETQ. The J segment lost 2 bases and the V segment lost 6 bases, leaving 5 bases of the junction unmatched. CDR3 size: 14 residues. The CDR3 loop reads CASKGQGSNTEAFF. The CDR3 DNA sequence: TGCGCCAGCAAGGGACAGGGTAGTAACACTGAAGCTTTCTTT.